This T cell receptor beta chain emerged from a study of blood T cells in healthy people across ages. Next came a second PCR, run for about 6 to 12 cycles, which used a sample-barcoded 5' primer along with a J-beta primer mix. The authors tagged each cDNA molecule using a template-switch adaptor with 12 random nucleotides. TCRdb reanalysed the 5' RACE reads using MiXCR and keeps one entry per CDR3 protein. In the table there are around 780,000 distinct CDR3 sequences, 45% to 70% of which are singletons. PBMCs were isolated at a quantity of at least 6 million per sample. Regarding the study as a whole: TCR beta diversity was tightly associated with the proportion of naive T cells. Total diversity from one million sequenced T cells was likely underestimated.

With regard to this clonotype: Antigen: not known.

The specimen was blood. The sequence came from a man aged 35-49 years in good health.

CDR3 sequence: CASSEGQGVGYTF. The DNA for the CDR3 is TGTGCCAGCAGCGAGGGACAGGGGGTTGGCTACACCTTC. The V gene is TRBV3-1, the J gene TRBJ1-2, with 11 bases fitting TRBD1. The CDR3 covers 13 residues. The trim removed 5 bases at V and 7 bases at J, leaving 3 bases unmatched. The germline V gene encodes CDR1 LGHDT and CDR2 YNNKEL (reference sequence).